This TCR beta chain emerged from a study of PD-1 blockade in classical Hodgkin lymphoma. In the case of this clone: As yet, its antigen is unknown.

Points from the study as a whole: CD4+ TCR diversity rose significantly by C4D1, and CD8+ TCR diversity did not. The repertoire differences lack a defined cause, possibly disease activity or prior therapy.

Profiling relied on immunoSEQ multiplex PCR, and the TCRdb table lists in-frame clones only, not all of them. The sample has 13,000 to 15,000 clones, 65% to 85% seen once. The V end lost 4 bases, the J end lost 4 bases, and 15 bases lay between the germline ends. This CDR3 is built from 15 residues. Looked up from germline, CDR1 is SGHRS and CDR2 is YFSETQ. The time point: cycle 4 day 1 (C4D1), after less than 7 weeks of nivolumab. Relapse was seen in all patients after autologous stem cell transplantation, and brentuximab vedotin exposure was variable. This chain connects TRBV5-1 to TRBJ1-5; D remains unclear. The material sequenced was peripheral blood mononuclear cells (PBMCs), taken before the fourth cycle of nivolumab. This receptor was identified in a human donor with classical Hodgkin lymphoma. DNA for the CDR3: TGCGCCAGCAGCAAACCGAAGCCCAGGAATCAGCCCCAGCATTTT. This sequence encodes CASSKPKPRNQPQHF.